The text below deals with one T cell receptor beta chain. Here immunoSEQ multiplex PCR was the method, and the copy in TCRdb shows in-frame clones only, minus some. The data contain 60,000 to 80,000 clones, roughly 93% of them singletons. These data are taken from a study of technical replicates of blood from several donors. There are 12 residues in the CDR3. Germline lookup yields CDR1 SNHLY and CDR2 FYNNEI. Trimming pared 6 bases from V and 6 bases from J, leaving 9 bases between. The sequencing input was T cells isolated from PBMCs. This receptor was obtained from a human donor in good health. This chain connects TRBV2 to TRBJ1-5; D perhaps matches TRBD1 (6 bases). The CDR3 DNA sequence: TGTGCCAGCAGAGTGGACAGTCAGCCCCAGCATTTT. As protein: CASRVDSQPQHF.